These T cell receptor beta chains were read from a single sample in a study of blood T cells in healthy people across ages. Each CDR3 protein gets one entry after TCRdb re-called the 5' RACE reads with MiXCR. The table includes over 1,300,000 distinct CDR3 sequences, around 59% detected once. Sample: blood. These receptors were collected from a man aged 18 to 30 in good health. Both conserved end residues are part of each CDR3.

j_gene: TRBJ2-1
v_gene: TRBV29-1
CDR3aa: CSVYSASSYNEQFF

j_gene: TRBJ2-7
v_gene: TRBV7-9
CDR3aa: CASSLRSSGETYEQYF

j_gene: TRBJ1-5
v_gene: TRBV12-3/TRBV12-4
CDR3aa: CASSFSRYQPQHF

j_gene: TRBJ2-5
v_gene: TRBV5-1
CDR3aa: CASSLETGNGKTQYF

j_gene: TRBJ2-1
v_gene: TRBV20-1
CDR3aa: CSAGGGLAGYNEQFF

j_gene: TRBJ2-5
v_gene: TRBV20-1
CDR3aa: CSTRGITETQYF

j_gene: TRBJ2-5
v_gene: TRBV5-5
CDR3aa: CASSLRPAGLQETQYF

j_gene: TRBJ2-1
v_gene: TRBV12-3/TRBV12-4
CDR3aa: CASSPLGPDNEQFF

j_gene: TRBJ2-1
v_gene: TRBV7-2
CDR3aa: CASIGSSHNEQFF

j_gene: TRBJ2-3
v_gene: TRBV5-1
CDR3aa: CASRRTSGGRAGTDTQYF

j_gene: TRBJ2-1
v_gene: TRBV12-3/TRBV12-4
CDR3aa: CASNFPNCNEQFF

j_gene: TRBJ1-1
v_gene: TRBV15
CDR3aa: CATSRDAVRGNTEAFF

j_gene: TRBJ2-3
v_gene: TRBV5-1
CDR3aa: CASSLIGDGTQYF

j_gene: TRBJ1-2
v_gene: TRBV2
CDR3aa: CASSREGQPPNYGYTF

j_gene: TRBJ2-4
v_gene: TRBV7-9
CDR3aa: CASSLAPEIQYF

j_gene: TRBJ2-1
v_gene: TRBV6-2/TRBV6-3
CDR3aa: CASISVRDRGDEQFF

j_gene: TRBJ2-7
v_gene: TRBV11-2
CDR3aa: CASSLTAGSYEQYF

j_gene: TRBJ1-4
v_gene: TRBV4-3
CDR3aa: CASSQDTGAEKLFF

j_gene: TRBJ2-3
v_gene: TRBV7-9
CDR3aa: CASSHARGQGTDTQYF

j_gene: TRBJ2-7
v_gene: TRBV3-1
CDR3aa: CASSQDSGSRWQYF

j_gene: TRBJ2-7
v_gene: TRBV12-3/TRBV12-4
CDR3aa: CASSRFSGSYEQYF

j_gene: TRBJ1-6
v_gene: TRBV28
CDR3aa: CASSQGMSGISYNSPLHF

j_gene: .
v_gene: TRBV27
CDR3aa: CASSFRATGYEQYF

j_gene: TRBJ2-1
v_gene: TRBV20-1
CDR3aa: CSARLASGVSSYNEQFF

j_gene: TRBJ2-5
v_gene: TRBV6-2/TRBV6-3
CDR3aa: CASTYPGTETQYF

j_gene: TRBJ2-1
v_gene: TRBV5-1
CDR3aa: CASSPGDRGFHEQFF

j_gene: TRBJ1-4
v_gene: TRBV20-1
CDR3aa: CSANFGSNEKLFF

j_gene: TRBJ2-4
v_gene: TRBV6-5
CDR3aa: CASSSTDKNIQYF

j_gene: TRBJ2-7
v_gene: TRBV27
CDR3aa: CASILLKGYEQYF

j_gene: TRBJ1-4
v_gene: TRBV9
CDR3aa: CASSVGSNEKLFF

j_gene: TRBJ2-7
v_gene: TRBV7-2
CDR3aa: CASSLGRGRLAGYEQYF

j_gene: TRBJ1-1
v_gene: TRBV11-2
CDR3aa: CASSLVPLGQLNTEAFF

j_gene: TRBJ2-7
v_gene: TRBV3-1
CDR3aa: CASSRGLAGDYEQYF

j_gene: .
v_gene: TRBV29-1
CDR3aa: CSVREQGGETQYF

j_gene: TRBJ2-3
v_gene: TRBV4-2
CDR3aa: CASSQGTSGTYDTDTQYF

j_gene: TRBJ1-1
v_gene: TRBV2
CDR3aa: CASTLEKLNTEAFF

j_gene: TRBJ2-7
v_gene: TRBV7-8
CDR3aa: CASSFGPSGPLGQYF

j_gene: TRBJ2-1
v_gene: TRBV12-3/TRBV12-4
CDR3aa: CASSFYLAGGPGEQFF

j_gene: TRBJ1-6
v_gene: TRBV7-9
CDR3aa: CASSLDSGSSYNSPLHF

j_gene: TRBJ2-7
v_gene: TRBV5-1
CDR3aa: CASSLHTSRAGEQYF

j_gene: TRBJ2-2
v_gene: TRBV3-1
CDR3aa: CASSQAGGWAGELFF

j_gene: TRBJ2-7
v_gene: TRBV24-1
CDR3aa: CATSDPRTNPYEQYF

j_gene: TRBJ2-4
v_gene: TRBV7-9
CDR3aa: CASSSFTGDLAKNIQYF

j_gene: TRBJ1-1
v_gene: TRBV20-1
CDR3aa: CSAILNTEAFF

j_gene: TRBJ1-2
v_gene: TRBV5-1
CDR3aa: CASSTTGGADYGYTF

j_gene: TRBJ2-7
v_gene: TRBV4-2
CDR3aa: CASSQDLVGRTGQYF

j_gene: TRBJ2-7
v_gene: TRBV15
CDR3aa: CATSSHKAGSLYEQYF

j_gene: TRBJ2-1
v_gene: TRBV20-1
CDR3aa: CSAPTGGLNEQFF

j_gene: TRBJ1-1
v_gene: TRBV4-2
CDR3aa: CASSPLTGAEAFF

j_gene: TRBJ2-4
v_gene: TRBV7-2
CDR3aa: CAGSLELAVAKNIQYF

j_gene: .
v_gene: TRBV12-3/TRBV12-4
CDR3aa: CASTISGRNKTQYF

j_gene: TRBJ2-5
v_gene: TRBV2
CDR3aa: CASSPQGTNRETQYF

j_gene: TRBJ2-3
v_gene: TRBV21-1
CDR3aa: CASSKIVASGRSDTQYF

j_gene: TRBJ2-7
v_gene: TRBV4-3
CDR3aa: CASSQKGGNEQYF

j_gene: TRBJ2-1
v_gene: TRBV20-1
CDR3aa: CSASSGAGAYNEQFF

j_gene: TRBJ2-5
v_gene: TRBV6-2/TRBV6-3
CDR3aa: CASSQGWTGPQETQYF

j_gene: TRBJ2-7
v_gene: TRBV27
CDR3aa: CASSITSVSYEQYF

j_gene: TRBJ2-5
v_gene: TRBV5-1
CDR3aa: CASSLLTTQGGGGQYF

j_gene: TRBJ2-1
v_gene: TRBV10-3
CDR3aa: CAIRTGQHNEQFF